This TCR beta chain was obtained from a study of cytomegalovirus exposure and HLA in healthy donors (dated by TCRdb to 2016 to 2017). For the wider study: According to a later analysis, the 120 or so validation repertoires were produced on the same platform as the 700 or so repertoires of the first cohort. The study combined high-throughput TCR immunosequencing, statistical association of individual TCRs with disease status, and machine learning to predict cytomegalovirus infection status. A separate validation cohort of roughly 130 different subjects was used in addition to the 666-subject first cohort. The study aimed to test whether cataloging public T cell receptors could reveal signatures of past pathogen exposure.

Separate from the approximately 690-subject first cohort, the validation cohort of more than 90 subjects was the group to which the donors belonged. For this chain, trimming is 4 bases at the V end and 2 bases at the J end, and the number of junction bases without a gene match is 3. From its cysteine to its phenylalanine, the CDR3 spans 15 amino acids. Only the CDR3 DNA is retained, 45 bases long and in frame from the first base. The germline V gene (reference sequence) specifies MNHEY as CDR1 and SMNVEV as CDR2. On this clone: The clone's antigen remains unknown. Base-call qualities are not available, and no considerably larger clone is one nucleotide away.

Study-wide conclusions, independent of this receptor: In both the original and validation cohorts, the classifier was reported to diagnose cytomegalovirus status with high specificity and sensitivity. Most TCR sequences were seen in very few donors, while some public TCRs were found in many individuals. Of the cluster scores, approximately 95% were above 0 in a later analysis, which found that TCRs clustered in the first cohort also tended to co-occur in the 120 validation repertoires. In vitro tests confirmed that three of the cytomegalovirus-associated TCR beta chains recognize cytomegalovirus antigens. In the study, some 180 TCR beta chains were listed as associated with cytomegalovirus. The authors suggested that the approach could potentially be generalized to other disease states and immunological phenotypes. A later analysis had no HLA typing for the validation cohort, so co-occurrence there was scored across all 110 or so repertoires.

The library relied on the immunoSEQ multiplex PCR assay. The authors' analysis ran thus. A statistical classification framework was built for diagnosing cytomegalovirus status from the catalog of TCR beta chain sequences. Drawn from immuneACCESS, this table holds only the in-frame rearrangements with V and J called that TCRdb kept. Clones are partly lost; checked studies trace under half to an unresolved V gene and leave the rest unexplained. The DNA was the basis for D and trimming; V, J and clone size are from that table. This sample holds tens of thousands of clones; nearly 96% were observed only once. The ten largest clonotypes hold roughly 5% of the sample.

The receptor's source is a woman younger than 35 in good health and CMV-seropositive. Here the chain combines TRBV27 and TRBJ2-5; the junction holds 11 bases that match TRBD2. Specimen: PBMCs. CDR3 region: CASSYTSGRQETQYF. The DNA sequence follows: TGTGCCAGCAGTTATACTAGCGGGAGACAAGAGACCCAGTACTTC.